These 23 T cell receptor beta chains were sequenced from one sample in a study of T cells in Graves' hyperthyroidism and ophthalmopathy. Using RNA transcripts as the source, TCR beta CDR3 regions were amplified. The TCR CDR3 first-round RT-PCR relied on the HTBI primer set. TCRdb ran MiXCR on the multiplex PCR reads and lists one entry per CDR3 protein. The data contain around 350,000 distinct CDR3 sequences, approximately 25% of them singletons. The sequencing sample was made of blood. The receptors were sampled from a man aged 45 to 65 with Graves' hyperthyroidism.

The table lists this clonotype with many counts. CDR3 DNA sequence: TGTGCCAGCAGCCGCCTCGAGGGATGGGGGCACAATGAGCAGTTCTTC. Its translation: CASSRLEGWGHNEQFF. The V gene is TRBV14, the J gene TRBJ2-1; possibly TRBD1 for D (6 bases). The ends were cut back, 4 bases at V and 5 bases at J, with 18 bases in the middle. The CDR3 is made up of 16 amino acids. Germline V gene lookup returns CDR1 SGHDN and CDR2 FVKESK. The variable domain in full, with the rest retrieved from reference TRBV14 and TRBJ2-1, is EAGVTQFPSHSVIEKGQTVTLRCDPISGHDNLYWYRRVMGKEIKFLLHFVKESKQDESGMPNNRFLAERTGGTYSTLKVQPAELEDSGVYFCASSRLEGWGHNEQFFGPGTRLTVL.

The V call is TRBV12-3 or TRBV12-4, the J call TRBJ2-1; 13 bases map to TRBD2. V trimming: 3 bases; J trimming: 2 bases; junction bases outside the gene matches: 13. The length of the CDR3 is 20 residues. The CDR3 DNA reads TGTGCCAGCAGTTTTACCCCTACTACTAGCGGGAGGGCCGCCTACAATGAGCAGTTCTTC. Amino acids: CASSFTPTTSGRAAYNEQFF.

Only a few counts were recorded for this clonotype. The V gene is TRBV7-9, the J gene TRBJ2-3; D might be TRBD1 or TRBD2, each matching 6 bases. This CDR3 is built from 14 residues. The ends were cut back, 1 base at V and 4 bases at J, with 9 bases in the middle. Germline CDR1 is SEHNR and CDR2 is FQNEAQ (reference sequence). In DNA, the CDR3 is TGTGCCAGCAGCTTAGTTGGGGGGCCAGATACGCAGTATTTT. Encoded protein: CASSLVGGPDTQYF.

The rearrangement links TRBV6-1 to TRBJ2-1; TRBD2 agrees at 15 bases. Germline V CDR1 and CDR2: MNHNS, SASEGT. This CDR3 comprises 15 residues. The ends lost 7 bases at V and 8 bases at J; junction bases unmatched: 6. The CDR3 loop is CASTPGLAGGYEQFF. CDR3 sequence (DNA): TGTGCCAGCACCCCGGGACTAGCGGGAGGCTATGAGCAGTTCTTC.

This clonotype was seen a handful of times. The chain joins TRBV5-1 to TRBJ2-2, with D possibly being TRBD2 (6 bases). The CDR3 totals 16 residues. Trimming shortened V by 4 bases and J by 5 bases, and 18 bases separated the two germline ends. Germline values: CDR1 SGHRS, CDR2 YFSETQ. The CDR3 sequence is CASSRIGGTATGELFF. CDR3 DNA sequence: TGCGCCAGCAGCCGAATTGGGGGGACGGCGACCGGGGAGCTGTTTTTT. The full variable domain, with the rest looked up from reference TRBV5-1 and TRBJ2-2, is KAGVTQTPRYLIKTRGQQVTLSCSPISGHRSVSWYQQTPGQGLQFLFEYFSETQRNKGNFPGRFSGRQFSNSRSEMNVSTLELGDSALYLCASSRIGGTATGELFFGEGSRLTVL.

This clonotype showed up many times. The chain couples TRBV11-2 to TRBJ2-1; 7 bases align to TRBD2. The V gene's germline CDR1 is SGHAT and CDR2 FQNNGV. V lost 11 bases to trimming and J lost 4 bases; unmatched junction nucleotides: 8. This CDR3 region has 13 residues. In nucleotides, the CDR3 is TGTGCCTGGGGGGAGGGCCCGTACAATGAGCAGTTCTTC. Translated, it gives CAWGEGPYNEQFF.

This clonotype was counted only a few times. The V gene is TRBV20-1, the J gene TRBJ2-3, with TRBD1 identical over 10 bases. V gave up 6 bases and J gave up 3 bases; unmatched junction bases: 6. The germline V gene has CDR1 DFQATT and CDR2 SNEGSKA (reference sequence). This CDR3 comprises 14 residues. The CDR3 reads CSAGDRGTTDTQYF. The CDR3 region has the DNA TGCAGTGCGGGGGACAGGGGAACGACAGATACGCAGTATTTT.

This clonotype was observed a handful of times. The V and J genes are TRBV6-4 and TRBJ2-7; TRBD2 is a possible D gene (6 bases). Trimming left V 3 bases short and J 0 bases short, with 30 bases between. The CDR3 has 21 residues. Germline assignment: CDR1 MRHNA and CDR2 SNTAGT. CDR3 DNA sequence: TGTGCCAGCAGTGAACTCGTGCGGGACGCAGCCGTTTGGGCACCCTCCTACGAGCAGTACTTC. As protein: CASSELVRDAAVWAPSYEQYF.

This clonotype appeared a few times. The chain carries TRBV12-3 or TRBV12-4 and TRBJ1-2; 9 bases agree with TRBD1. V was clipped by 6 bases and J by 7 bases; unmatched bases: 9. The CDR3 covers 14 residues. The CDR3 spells CASSLTGGLGGYTF. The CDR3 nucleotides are TGTGCCAGCAGCCTAACAGGGGGCTTAGGTGGCTACACCTTC.

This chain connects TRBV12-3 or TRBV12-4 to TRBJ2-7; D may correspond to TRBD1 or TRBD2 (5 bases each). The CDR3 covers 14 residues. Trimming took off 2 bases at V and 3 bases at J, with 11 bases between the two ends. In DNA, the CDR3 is TGTGCCAGCAGTTTAAGAGAGGGGTACTACGAGCAGTACTTC. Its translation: CASSLREGYYEQYF.

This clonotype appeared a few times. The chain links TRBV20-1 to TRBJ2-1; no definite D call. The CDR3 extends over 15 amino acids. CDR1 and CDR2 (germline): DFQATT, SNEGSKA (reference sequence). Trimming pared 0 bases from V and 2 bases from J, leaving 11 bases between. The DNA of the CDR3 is TGCAGTGCTAGAGATCTCGTAGGGACCTACAATGAGCAGTTCTTC. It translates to CSARDLVGTYNEQFF.

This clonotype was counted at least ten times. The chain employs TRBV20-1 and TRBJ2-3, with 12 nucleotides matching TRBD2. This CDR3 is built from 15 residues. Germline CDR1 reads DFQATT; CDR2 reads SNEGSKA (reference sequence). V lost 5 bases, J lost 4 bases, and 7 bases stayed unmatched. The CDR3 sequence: CSALLAGGTSDTQYF. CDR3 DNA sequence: TGCAGTGCTTTGCTAGCGGGAGGGACCTCAGATACGCAGTATTTT.

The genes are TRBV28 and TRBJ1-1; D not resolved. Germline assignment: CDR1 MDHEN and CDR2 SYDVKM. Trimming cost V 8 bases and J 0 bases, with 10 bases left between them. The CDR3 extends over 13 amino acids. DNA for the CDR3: TGTGCCAGCGGCGGCAGCCTGAACACTGAAGCTTTCTTT. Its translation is CASGGSLNTEAFF.

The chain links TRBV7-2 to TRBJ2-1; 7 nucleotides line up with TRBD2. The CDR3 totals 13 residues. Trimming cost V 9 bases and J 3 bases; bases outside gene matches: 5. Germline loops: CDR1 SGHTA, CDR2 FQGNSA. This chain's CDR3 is CASKAGVYNEQFF. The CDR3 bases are TGTGCCAGTAAGGCGGGGGTCTACAATGAGCAGTTCTTC.

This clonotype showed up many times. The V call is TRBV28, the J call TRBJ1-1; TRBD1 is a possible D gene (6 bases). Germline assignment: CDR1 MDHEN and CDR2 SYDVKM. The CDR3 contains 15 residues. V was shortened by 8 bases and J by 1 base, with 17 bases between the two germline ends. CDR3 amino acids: CASGTGGVTNTEAFF. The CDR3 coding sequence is TGTGCCAGCGGGACTGGGGGCGTGACGAACACTGAAGCTTTCTTT.

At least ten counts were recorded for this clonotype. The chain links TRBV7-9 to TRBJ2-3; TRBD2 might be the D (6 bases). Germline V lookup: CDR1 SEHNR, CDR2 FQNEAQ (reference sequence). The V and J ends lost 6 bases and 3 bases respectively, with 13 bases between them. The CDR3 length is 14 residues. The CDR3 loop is CASRLVGGTDTQYF. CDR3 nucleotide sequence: TGTGCCAGCAGATTGGTGGGGGGTACAGATACGCAGTATTTT.

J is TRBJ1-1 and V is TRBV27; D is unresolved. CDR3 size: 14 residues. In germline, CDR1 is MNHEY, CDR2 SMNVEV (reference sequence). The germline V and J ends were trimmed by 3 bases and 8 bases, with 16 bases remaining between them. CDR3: CASSFLPRAEEAFF. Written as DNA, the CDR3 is TGTGCCAGCAGTTTCCTCCCCAGAGCGGAGGAAGCTTTCTTT.

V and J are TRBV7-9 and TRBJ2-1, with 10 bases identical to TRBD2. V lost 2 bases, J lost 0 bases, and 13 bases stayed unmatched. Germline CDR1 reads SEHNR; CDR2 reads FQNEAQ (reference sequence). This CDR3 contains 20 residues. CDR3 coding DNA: TGTGCCAGCAGCTTAAAGTGGTCTAGCGGGAGTTCGAGCTCCTACAATGAGCAGTTCTTC. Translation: CASSLKWSSGSSSSYNEQFF.

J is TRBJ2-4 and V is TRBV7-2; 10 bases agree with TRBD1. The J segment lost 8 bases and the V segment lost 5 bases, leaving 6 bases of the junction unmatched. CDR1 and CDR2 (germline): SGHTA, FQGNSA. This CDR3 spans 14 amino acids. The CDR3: CASSPWGTGDIQYF. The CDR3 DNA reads TGTGCCAGCAGCCCATGGGGGACAGGGGACATTCAGTACTTC.

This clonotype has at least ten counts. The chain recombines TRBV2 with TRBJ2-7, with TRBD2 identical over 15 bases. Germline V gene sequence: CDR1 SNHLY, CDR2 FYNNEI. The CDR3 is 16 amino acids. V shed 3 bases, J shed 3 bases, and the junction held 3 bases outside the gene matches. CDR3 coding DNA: TGTGCCAGCAGTGAGTGGACTAGCGGGAGGGTCTACGAGCAGTACTTC. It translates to CASSEWTSGRVYEQYF.

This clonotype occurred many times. CDR3 residues: CASSLEYNEQFF. The CDR3 DNA reads as TGTGCCAGCAGTTTAGAATACAATGAGCAGTTCTTC. This chain joins TRBV12-3 or TRBV12-4 and TRBJ2-1; D is uncertain. The V and J ends lost 1 base and 4 bases respectively, with 2 bases between them. This CDR3 comprises 12 residues.

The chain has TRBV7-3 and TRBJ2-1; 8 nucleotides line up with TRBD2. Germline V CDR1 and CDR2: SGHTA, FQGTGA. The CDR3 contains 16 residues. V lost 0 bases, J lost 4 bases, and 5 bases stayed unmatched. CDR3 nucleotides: TGTGCCAGCAGCTTAACGAATAGCGGGAAATACAATGAGCAGTTCTTC. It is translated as CASSLTNSGKYNEQFF. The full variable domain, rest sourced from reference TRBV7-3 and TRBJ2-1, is GAGVSQTPSNKVTEKGKYVELRCDPISGHTALYWYRQSLGQGPEFLIYFQGTGAADDSGLPNDRFFAVRPEGSVSTLKIQRTERGDSAVYLCASSLTNSGKYNEQFFGPGTRLTVL.

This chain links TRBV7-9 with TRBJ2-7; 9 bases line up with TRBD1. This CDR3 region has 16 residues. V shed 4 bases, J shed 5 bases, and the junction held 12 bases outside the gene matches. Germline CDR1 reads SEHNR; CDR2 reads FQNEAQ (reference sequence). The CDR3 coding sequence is TGTGCCAGCAGCTCCAACGCCGGGACAGGGAGGCACGAGCAGTACTTC. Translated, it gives CASSSNAGTGRHEQYF.